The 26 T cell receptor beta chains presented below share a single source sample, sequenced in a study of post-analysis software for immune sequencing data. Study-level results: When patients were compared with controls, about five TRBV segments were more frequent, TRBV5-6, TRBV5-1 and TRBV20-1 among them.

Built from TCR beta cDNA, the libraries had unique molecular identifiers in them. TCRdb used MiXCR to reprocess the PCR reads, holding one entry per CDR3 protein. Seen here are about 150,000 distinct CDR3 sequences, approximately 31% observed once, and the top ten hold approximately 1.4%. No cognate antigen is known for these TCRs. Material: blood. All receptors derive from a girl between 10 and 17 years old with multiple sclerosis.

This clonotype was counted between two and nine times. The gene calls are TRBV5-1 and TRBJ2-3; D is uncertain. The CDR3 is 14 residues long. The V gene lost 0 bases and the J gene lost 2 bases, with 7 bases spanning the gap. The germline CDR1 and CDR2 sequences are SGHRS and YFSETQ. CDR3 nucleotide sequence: TGCGCCAGCAGCTTGGACGACTCCACAGATACGCAGTATTTT. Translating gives CASSLDDSTDTQYF.

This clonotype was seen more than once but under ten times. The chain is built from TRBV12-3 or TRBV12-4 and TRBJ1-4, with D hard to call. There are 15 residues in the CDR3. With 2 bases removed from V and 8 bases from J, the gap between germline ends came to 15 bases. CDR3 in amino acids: CASSLSPDVGEKLFF. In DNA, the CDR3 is TGTGCCAGCAGTTTATCACCGGACGTAGGGGAAAAACTGTTTTTT.

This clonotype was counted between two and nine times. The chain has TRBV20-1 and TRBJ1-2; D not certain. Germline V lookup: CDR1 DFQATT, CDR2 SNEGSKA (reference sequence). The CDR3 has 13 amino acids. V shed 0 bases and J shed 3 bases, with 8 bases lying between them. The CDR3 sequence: CSARDQGYYGYTF. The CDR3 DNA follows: TGCAGTGCTAGAGATCAAGGATACTATGGCTACACCTTC.

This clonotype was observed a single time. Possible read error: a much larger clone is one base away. In DNA, the CDR3 is TGTGCCAGCGGCACCGGGACTAGCAGATACAATGAGCAGTTCTTC. It encodes CASGTGTSRYNEQFF. V gene TRBV28 combines with J gene TRBJ2-1; 9 bases match TRBD2. Looked up from germline, CDR1 is MDHEN and CDR2 is SYDVKM. The CDR3 has 15 residues. The J segment lost 4 bases and the V segment lost 8 bases, leaving 9 bases of the junction unmatched.

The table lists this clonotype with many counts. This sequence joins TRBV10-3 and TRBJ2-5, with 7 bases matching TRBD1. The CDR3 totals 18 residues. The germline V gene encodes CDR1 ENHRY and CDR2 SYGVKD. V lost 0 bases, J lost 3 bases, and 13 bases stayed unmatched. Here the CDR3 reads CAISESRPLTGTEETQYF. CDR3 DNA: TGTGCCATCAGTGAGTCACGTCCCCTAACCGGGACAGAAGAGACCCAGTACTTC.

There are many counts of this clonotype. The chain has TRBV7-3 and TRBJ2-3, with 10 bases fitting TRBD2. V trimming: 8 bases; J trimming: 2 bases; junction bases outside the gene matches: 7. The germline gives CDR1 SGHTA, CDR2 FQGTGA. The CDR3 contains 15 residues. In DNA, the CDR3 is TGTGCCAGCTTAGGGGGACTAGCGCACACAGATACGCAGTATTTT. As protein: CASLGGLAHTDTQYF.

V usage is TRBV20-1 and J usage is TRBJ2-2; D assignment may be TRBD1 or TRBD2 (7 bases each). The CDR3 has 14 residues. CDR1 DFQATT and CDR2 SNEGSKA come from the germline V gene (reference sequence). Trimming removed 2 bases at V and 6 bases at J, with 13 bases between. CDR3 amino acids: CSARKQGRAGELFF. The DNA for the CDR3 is TGCAGTGCTAGAAAACAGGGGAGGGCCGGGGAGCTGTTTTTT.

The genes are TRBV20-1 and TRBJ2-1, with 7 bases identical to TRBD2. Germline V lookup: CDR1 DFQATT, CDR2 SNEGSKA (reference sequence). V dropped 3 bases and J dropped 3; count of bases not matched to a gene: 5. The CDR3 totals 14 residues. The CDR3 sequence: CSARYSGVYNEQFF. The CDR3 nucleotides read TGCAGTGCTAGGTACAGCGGGGTCTACAATGAGCAGTTCTTC.

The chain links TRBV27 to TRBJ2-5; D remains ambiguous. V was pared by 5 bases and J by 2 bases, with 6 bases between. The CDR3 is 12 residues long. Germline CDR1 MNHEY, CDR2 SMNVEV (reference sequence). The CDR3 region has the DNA TGTGCCAGCAGTGTGATACAAGAGACCCAGTACTTC. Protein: CASSVIQETQYF.

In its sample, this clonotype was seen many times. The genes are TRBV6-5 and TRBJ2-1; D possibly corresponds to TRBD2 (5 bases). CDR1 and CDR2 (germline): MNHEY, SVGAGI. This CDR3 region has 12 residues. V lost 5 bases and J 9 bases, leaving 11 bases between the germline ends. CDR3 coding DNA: TGTGCCAGCAGTAAACTTCGGGGTGAGCAGTTCTTC. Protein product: CASSKLRGEQFF.

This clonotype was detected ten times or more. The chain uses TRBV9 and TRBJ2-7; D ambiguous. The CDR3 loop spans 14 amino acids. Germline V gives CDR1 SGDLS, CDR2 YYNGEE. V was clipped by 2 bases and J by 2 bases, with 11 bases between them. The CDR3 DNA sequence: TGTGCCAGCAGCGTCATGACGGATACCTACGAGCAGTACTTC. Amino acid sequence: CASSVMTDTYEQYF. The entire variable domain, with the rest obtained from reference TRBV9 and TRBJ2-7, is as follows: DSGVTQTPKHLITATGQRVTLRCSPRSGDLSVYWYQQSLDQGLQFLIQYYNGEERAKGNILERFSAQQFPDLHSELNLSSLELGDSALYFCASSVMTDTYEQYFGPGTRLTVT.

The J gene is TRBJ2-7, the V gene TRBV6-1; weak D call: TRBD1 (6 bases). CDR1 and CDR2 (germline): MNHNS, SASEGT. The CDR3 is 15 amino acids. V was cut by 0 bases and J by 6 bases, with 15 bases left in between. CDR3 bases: TGTGCCAGCAGTGAAGCGTACAGGGCGTTTAGCGAGCAGTACTTC. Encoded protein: CASSEAYRAFSEQYF.

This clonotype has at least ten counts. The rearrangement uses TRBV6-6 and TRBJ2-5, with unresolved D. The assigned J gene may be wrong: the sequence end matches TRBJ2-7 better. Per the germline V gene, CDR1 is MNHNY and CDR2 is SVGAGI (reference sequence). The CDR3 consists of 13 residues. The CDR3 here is CASSLQRELEQYF. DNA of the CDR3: TGTGCCAGCAGTTTACAAAGGGAACTCGAGCAGTACTTC.

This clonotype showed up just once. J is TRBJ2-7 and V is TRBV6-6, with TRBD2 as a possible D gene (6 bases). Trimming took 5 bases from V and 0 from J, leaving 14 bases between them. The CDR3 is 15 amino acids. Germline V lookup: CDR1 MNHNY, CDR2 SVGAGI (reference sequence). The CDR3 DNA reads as TGTGCCAGCAGTCCCGCCCGGGGGTTCTCCTACGAGCAGTACTTC. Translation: CASSPARGFSYEQYF.

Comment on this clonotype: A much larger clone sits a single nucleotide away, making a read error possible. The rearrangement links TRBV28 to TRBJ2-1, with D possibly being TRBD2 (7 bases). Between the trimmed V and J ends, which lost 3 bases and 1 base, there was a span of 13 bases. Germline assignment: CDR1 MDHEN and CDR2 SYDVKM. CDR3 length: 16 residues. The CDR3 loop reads CASSFGGGASYNEQFF. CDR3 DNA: TGTGCCAGCAGTTTCGGAGGGGGGGCGTCCTACAATGAGCAGTTCTTC.

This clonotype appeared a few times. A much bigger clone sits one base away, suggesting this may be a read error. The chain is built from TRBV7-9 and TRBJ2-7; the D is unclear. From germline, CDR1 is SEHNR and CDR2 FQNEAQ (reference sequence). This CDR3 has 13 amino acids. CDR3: CTSSPPGDESQYF. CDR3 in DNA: TGTACCAGCAGCCCACCCGGCGATGAGTCCCAGTACTTC.

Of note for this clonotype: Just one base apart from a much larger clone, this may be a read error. The chain's CDR3 is CASSRASGMAYEQYF. CDR3 nucleotide sequence: TGCGCCAGCAGCAGGGCTAGCGGGATGGCCTACGAGCAGTACTTC. The V and J genes are TRBV5-1 and TRBJ2-7; 9 positions match TRBD2. V lost 4 bases and J lost 2; bases outside the gene matches: 7. The CDR3 extends over 15 amino acids. In germline, CDR1 is SGHRS, CDR2 YFSETQ.

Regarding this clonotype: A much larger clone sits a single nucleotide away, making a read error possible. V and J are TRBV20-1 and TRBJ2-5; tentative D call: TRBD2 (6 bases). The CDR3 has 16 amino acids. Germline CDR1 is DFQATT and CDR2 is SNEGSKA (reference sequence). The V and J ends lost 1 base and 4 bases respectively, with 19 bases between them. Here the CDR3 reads CSARGAVASVGETQYF. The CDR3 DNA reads TGCAGTGCTAGAGGGGCGGTGGCTAGCGTTGGAGAGACCCAGTACTTC.

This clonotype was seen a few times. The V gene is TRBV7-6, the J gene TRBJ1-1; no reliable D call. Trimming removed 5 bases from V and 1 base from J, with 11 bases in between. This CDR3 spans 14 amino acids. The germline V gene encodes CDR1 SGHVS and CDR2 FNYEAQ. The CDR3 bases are TGTGCCAGCAGCCTCGGGGTCCAGAACACTGAAGCTTTCTTT. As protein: CASSLGVQNTEAFF.

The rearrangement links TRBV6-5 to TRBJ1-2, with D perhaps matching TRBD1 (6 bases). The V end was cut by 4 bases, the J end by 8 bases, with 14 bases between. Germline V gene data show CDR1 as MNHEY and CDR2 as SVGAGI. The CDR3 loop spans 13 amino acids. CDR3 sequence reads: CASSCSGDRGYTF. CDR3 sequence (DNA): TGTGCCAGCAGTTGCTCTGGCGACAGGGGCTACACCTTC.

The DNA of the CDR3 is TGTGCCAGCAGTTCGACCCGGGAGACAAAGACCTCCTACGAGCAGTACTTC. As protein: CASSSTRETKTSYEQYF. The chain combines TRBV12-3 or TRBV12-4 with TRBJ2-7; D might be TRBD2 (6 bases). V lost 4 bases, J lost 0 bases, and 19 bases lay in between. There are 17 residues in the CDR3.

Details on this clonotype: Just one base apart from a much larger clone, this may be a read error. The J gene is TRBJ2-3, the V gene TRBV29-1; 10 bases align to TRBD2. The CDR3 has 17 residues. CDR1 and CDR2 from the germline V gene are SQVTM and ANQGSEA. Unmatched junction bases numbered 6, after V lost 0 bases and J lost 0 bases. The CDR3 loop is CSVEEPSGRVSTDTQYF. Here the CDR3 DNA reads TGCAGCGTTGAAGAGCCGAGCGGGAGGGTCAGCACAGATACGCAGTATTTT.

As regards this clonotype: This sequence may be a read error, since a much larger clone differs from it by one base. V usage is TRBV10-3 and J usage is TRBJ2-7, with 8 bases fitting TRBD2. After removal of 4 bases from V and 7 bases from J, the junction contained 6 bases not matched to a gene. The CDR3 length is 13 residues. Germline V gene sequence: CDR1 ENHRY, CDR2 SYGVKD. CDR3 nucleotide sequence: TGTGCCATCAGTGGGGGACTAGGAAATGAGCAGTACTTC. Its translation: CAISGGLGNEQYF.

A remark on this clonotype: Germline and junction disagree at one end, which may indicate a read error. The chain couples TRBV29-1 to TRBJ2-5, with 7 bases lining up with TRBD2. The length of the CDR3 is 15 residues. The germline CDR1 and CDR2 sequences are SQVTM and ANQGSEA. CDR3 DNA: TGCAACGTTGAAGAGAGGCTAGCGGTCTACAATGAGCAGTACTTC. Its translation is CNVEERLAVYNEQYF. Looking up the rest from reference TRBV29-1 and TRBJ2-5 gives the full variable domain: SAVISQKPSRDICQRGTSLTIQCQVDSQVTMMFWYRQQPGQSLTLIATANQGSEATYESGFVIDKFPISRPNLTFSTLTVSNMSPEDSSIYLCNVEERLAVYNEQYFGPGTRLLVL.

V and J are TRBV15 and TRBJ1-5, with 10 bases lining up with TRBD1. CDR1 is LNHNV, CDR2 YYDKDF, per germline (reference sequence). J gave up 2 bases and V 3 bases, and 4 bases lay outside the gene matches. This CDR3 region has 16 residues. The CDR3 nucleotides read TGTGCCACCAGCAGGGCCGGGACAGGGGGCAATCAGCCCCAGCATTTT. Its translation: CATSRAGTGGNQPQHF.

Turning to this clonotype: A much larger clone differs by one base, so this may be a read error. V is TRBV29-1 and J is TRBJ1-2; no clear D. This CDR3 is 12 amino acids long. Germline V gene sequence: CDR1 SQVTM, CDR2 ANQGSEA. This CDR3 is CSGEEGADGYTF. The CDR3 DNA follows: TGCAGCGGTGAAGAGGGCGCGGATGGCTACACCTTC.